Listed here are 14 T cell receptor beta chains from one sample, sequenced in a study of CD4+ T cells in melanoma. Profiled with immunoSEQ multiplex PCR; TCRdb holds only in-frame clones, not every one. This table holds about 120,000 clones, around 92% found once. Sequenced input: peripheral blood. All receptors come from a human donor with melanoma.

This chain connects TRBV27 to TRBJ1-2; 9 nucleotides match TRBD1. The CDR3 is made up of 16 amino acids. J lost 6 bases, V lost 3 bases, and 11 bases had no gene match. Germline values: CDR1 MNHEY, CDR2 SMNVEV (reference sequence). CDR3: CASSFLGQGRWNGYTF. The DNA of the CDR3 is TGTGCCAGCAGTTTCCTAGGACAGGGGAGATGGAATGGCTACACCTTC.

The chain couples TRBV25-1 to TRBJ2-1; D perhaps matches TRBD1 (6 bases). Germline CDR1 MGHDK, CDR2 SYGVNS. The CDR3 loop spans 13 amino acids. V lost 6 bases, J lost 6 bases, and 12 bases lay in between. Written as DNA, the CDR3 is TGTGCCAGCAGAGACACAGGGTTCAATGAGCAGTTCTTC. This encodes CASRDTGFNEQFF.

The V gene is TRBV28, the J gene TRBJ2-1; D is uncertain. CDR3 size: 14 residues. Looked up from germline, CDR1 is MDHEN and CDR2 is SYDVKM. With 10 bases removed from V and 7 bases from J, the gap between germline ends came to 20 bases. Written as DNA, the CDR3 is TGTGCCATACAAGGTGGAAGCGCAGTAAATGAGCAGTTCTTC. Translation gives CAIQGGSAVNEQFF.

This chain uses TRBV7-3 with TRBJ2-3; TRBD2 matches at 12 bases. With V trimmed by 5 bases and J by 4 bases, 10 bases remained unmatched. This CDR3 has 17 amino acids. Germline-derived CDR1 and CDR2 are SGHTA and FQGTGA. The CDR3 sequence: CASSPNRLAGGADTQYF. CDR3 coding DNA: TGTGCCAGCAGCCCGAACCGCCTAGCGGGAGGGGCAGATACGCAGTATTTT.

CDR3 loop: CASNPGLAYGYTF. DNA for the CDR3: TGTGCCTCAAACCCGGGCCTAGCCTATGGCTACACCTTC. The rearrangement joins TRBV28 to TRBJ1-2; D ambiguous. This CDR3 region has 13 residues. Per the germline V gene, CDR1 is MDHEN and CDR2 is SYDVKM. V lost 11 bases and J lost 4, with 17 bases in between.

The rearrangement joins TRBV6-5 to TRBJ1-5; D remains ambiguous. The V end lost 5 bases, the J end lost 4 bases, and 9 bases lay between the germline ends. Germline V gene lookup returns CDR1 MNHEY and CDR2 SVGAGI. The CDR3 covers 13 residues. The CDR3 sequence is CASSGDKNQPQHF. In DNA, the CDR3 is TGTGCCAGCAGTGGAGACAAAAATCAGCCCCAGCATTTT.

The V call is TRBV5-1, the J call TRBJ2-7, with a tentative D call TRBD1 (6 bases). The CDR3 has 15 amino acids. CDR1 and CDR2 from the germline V gene are SGHRS and YFSETQ. V was cut by 4 bases and J by 0 bases, with 14 bases left in between. CDR3 in amino acids: CASSPSTGSSYEQYF. Here the CDR3 DNA reads TGCGCCAGCAGCCCTTCGACAGGAAGCTCCTACGAGCAGTACTTC. Complete variable domain (other parts from reference TRBV5-1 and TRBJ2-7): KAGVTQTPRYLIKTRGQQVTLSCSPISGHRSVSWYQQTPGQGLQFLFEYFSETQRNKGNFPGRFSGRQFSNSRSEMNVSTLELGDSALYLCASSPSTGSSYEQYFGPGTRLTVT.

The chain carries TRBV5-1 and TRBJ2-3; D gene ambiguous. V shed 0 bases and J shed 0 bases, with 5 bases lying between them. CDR1 is SGHRS and CDR2 is YFSETQ in the germline V gene. This CDR3 comprises 14 residues. CDR3 amino acids: CASSLGTSTDTQYF. DNA of the CDR3: TGCGCCAGCAGCTTGGGAACTAGCACAGATACGCAGTATTTT.

This clone was counted a single time. The chain links TRBV15 to TRBJ2-4; D uncertain. Trimming removed 0 bases at V and 2 bases at J, with 8 bases between. The CDR3 loop spans 15 amino acids. The germline CDR1 and CDR2 sequences are LNHNV and YYDKDF (reference sequence). The CDR3 nucleotides read TGTGCCACCAGCAGAGATTTAGGGACCAAAAACATTCAGTACTTC. Protein sequence: CATSRDLGTKNIQYF.

This chain joins TRBV6-5 and TRBJ2-7; 10 bases match TRBD2. The CDR3 length is 16 residues. Germline CDR1 reads MNHEY; CDR2 reads SVGAGI. Trimming at V came to 2 bases and at J to 5 bases, leaving 9 bases not matched to a gene. The CDR3 reads CASSYGGASGGNEQYF. The CDR3, as DNA: TGTGCCAGCAGTTACGGCGGCGCTAGCGGGGGAAACGAGCAGTACTTC.

The chain has TRBV2 and TRBJ2-5; TRBD2 is a possible D gene (5 bases). Germline-derived CDR1 and CDR2 are SNHLY and FYNNEI. The CDR3 consists of 12 residues. Trimming took off 9 bases at V and 7 bases at J, with 15 bases between the two ends. CDR3 amino acids: CASSGPRGTQYF. DNA of the CDR3: TGTGCCAGTTCCGGGCCACGGGGGACCCAGTACTTC.

J is TRBJ2-7 and V is TRBV4-2; D ambiguous. This CDR3 is built from 14 residues. Germline CDR1 reads LGHNA; CDR2 reads YNFKEQ. The V end lost 0 bases, the J end lost 0 bases, and 6 bases lay between the germline ends. CDR3: CASSQDPGSYEQYF. CDR3 nucleotides: TGTGCCAGCAGCCAAGACCCGGGCTCCTACGAGCAGTACTTC.

The chain is built from TRBV19 and TRBJ1-2; D gene ambiguous. Germline V lookup: CDR1 LNHDA, CDR2 SQIVND (reference sequence). V lost 3 bases to trimming and J lost 5 bases, with 10 bases between them. The CDR3 loop spans 13 amino acids. This CDR3 is CASSMSIGYGYTF. The CDR3 DNA follows: TGTGCCAGTAGTATGAGTATTGGGTATGGCTACACCTTC.

The chain couples TRBV7-2 to TRBJ2-1; 7 bases line up with TRBD2. The ends lost 5 bases at V and 2 bases at J; junction bases unmatched: 6. This CDR3 is 15 amino acids long. CDR1 and CDR2 from the germline V gene are SGHTA and FQGNSA. The CDR3 nucleotides read TGTGCCAGCAGCCCTTTTGCGGGGGCCTACAATGAGCAGTTCTTC. Protein product: CASSPFAGAYNEQFF. Filled out from reference TRBV7-2 and TRBJ2-1, the complete variable domain reads GAGVSQSPSNKVTEKGKDVELRCDPISGHTALYWYRQSLGQGLEFLIYFQGNSAPDKSGLPSDRFSAERTGGSVSTLTIQRTQQEDSAVYLCASSPFAGAYNEQFFGPGTRLTVL.